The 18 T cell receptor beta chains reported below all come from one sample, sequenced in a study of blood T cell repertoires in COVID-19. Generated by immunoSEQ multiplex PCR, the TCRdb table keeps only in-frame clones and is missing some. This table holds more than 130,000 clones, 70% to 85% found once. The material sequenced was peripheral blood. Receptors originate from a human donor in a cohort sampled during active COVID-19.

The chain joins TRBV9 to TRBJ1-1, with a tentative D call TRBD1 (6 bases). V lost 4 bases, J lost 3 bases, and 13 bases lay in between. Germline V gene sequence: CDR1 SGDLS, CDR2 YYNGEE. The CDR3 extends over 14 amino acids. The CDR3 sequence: CASSPGGGDTEAFF. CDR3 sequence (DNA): TGTGCCAGCAGCCCCGGAGGGGGGGACACTGAAGCTTTCTTT.

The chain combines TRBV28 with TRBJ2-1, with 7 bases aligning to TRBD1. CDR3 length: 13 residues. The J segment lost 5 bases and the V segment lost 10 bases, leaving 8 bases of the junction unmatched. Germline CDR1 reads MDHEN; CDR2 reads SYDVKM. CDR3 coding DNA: TGTGCCACCGGACAGGAATCCAACAATGAGCAGTTCTTC. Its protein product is CATGQESNNEQFF.

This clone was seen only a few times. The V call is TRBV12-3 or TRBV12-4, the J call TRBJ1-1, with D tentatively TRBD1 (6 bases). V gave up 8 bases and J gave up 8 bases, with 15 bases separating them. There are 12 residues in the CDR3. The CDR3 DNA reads TGTGCCAGCGGTAAATACAGGGAGGAAGCTTTCTTT. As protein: CASGKYREEAFF.

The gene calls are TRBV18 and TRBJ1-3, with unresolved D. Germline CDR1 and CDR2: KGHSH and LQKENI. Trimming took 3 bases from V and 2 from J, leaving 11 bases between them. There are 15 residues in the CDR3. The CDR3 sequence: CASSPEGLAGNTIYF. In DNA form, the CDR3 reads TGTGCCAGCTCACCCGAAGGACTAGCTGGAAACACCATATATTTT. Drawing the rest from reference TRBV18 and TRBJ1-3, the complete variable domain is NAGVMQNPRHLVRRRGQEARLRCSPMKGHSHVYWYRQLPEEGLKFMVYLQKENIIDESGMPKERFSAEFPKEGPSILRIQQVVRGDSAAYFCASSPEGLAGNTIYFGEGSWLTVV.

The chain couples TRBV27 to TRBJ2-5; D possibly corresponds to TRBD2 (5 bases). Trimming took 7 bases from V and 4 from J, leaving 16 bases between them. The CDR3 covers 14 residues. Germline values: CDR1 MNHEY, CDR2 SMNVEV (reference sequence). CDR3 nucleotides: TGTGCCAGCACCACACTAGGACTTGGAGAGACCCAGTACTTC. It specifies CASTTLGLGETQYF.

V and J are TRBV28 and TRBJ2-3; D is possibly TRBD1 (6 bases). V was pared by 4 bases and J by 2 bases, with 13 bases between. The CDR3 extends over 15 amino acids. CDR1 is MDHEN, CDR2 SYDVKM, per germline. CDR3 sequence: CASSYDQGNTDTQYF. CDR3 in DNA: TGTGCCAGCAGTTACGACCAGGGGAACACAGATACGCAGTATTTT.

The CDR3 DNA reads TGTGCCAGCAGCTTAGCTGAAACTGTCTCTGGAAACACCATATATTTT. This gives the protein CASSLAETVSGNTIYF. The chain couples TRBV7-2 to TRBJ1-3; unclear D gene. The CDR3 sequence is 16 residues long. The V gene lost 0 bases and the J gene lost 0 bases, with 9 bases spanning the gap. The V gene's germline CDR1 is SGHTA and CDR2 FQGNSA.

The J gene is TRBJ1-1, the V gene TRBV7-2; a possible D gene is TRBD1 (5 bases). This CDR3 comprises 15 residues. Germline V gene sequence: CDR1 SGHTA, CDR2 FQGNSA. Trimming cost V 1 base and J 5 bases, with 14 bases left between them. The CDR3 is CASSLDRGLRTEAFF. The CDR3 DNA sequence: TGTGCCAGCAGCTTAGATAGGGGCTTACGGACTGAAGCTTTCTTT.

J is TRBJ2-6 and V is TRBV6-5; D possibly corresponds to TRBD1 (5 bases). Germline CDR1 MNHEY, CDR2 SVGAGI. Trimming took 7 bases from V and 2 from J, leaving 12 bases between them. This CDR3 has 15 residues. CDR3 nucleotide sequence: TGTGCCAGCAAAGGGGCCTGGACTGGGGCCAACGTCCTGACTTTC. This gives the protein CASKGAWTGANVLTF.

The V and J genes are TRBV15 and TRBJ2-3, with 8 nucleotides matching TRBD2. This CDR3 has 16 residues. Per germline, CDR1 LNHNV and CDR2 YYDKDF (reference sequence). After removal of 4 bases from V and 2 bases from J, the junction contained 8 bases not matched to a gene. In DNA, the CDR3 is TGTGCCACCAGCATAGGGACTAGGGAAGTCACAGATACGCAGTATTTT. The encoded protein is CATSIGTREVTDTQYF. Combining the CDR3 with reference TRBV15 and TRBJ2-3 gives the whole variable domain DAMVIQNPRYQVTQFGKPVTLSCSQTLNHNVMYWYQQKSSQAPKLLFHYYDKDFNNEADTPDNFQSRRPNTSFCFLDIRSPGLGDTAMYLCATSIGTREVTDTQYFGPGTRLTVL.

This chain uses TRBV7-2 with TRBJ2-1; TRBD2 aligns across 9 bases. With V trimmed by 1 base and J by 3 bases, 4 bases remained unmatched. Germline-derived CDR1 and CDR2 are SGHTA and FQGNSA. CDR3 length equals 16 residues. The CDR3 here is CASSLVFSGGYNEQFF. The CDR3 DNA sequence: TGTGCCAGCAGCTTAGTATTTAGCGGGGGCTACAATGAGCAGTTCTTC.

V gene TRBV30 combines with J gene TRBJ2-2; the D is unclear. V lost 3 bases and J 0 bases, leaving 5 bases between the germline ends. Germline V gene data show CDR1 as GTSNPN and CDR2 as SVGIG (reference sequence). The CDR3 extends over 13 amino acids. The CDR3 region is CAWRSANTGELFF. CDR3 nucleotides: TGTGCCTGGAGATCAGCGAACACCGGGGAGCTGTTTTTT.

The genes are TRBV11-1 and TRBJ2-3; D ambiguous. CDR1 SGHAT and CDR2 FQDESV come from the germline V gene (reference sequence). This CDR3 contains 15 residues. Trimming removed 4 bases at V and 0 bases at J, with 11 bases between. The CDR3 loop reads CASSSGTLSTDTQYF. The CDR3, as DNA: TGTGCCAGCAGCTCGGGTACCCTTAGCACAGATACGCAGTATTTT.

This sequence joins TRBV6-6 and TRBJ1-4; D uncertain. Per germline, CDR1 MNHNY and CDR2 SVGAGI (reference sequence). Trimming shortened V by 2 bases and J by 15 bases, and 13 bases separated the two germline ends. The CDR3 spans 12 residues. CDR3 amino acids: CASSYGQAEVFF. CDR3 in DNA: TGTGCCAGCAGTTACGGGCAGGCTGAAGTGTTTTTT.

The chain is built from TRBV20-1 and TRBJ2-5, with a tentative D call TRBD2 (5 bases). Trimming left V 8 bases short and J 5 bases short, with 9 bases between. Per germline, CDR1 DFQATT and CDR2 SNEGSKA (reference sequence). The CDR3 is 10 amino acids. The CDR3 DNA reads TGCAGTTCATGGGAGGAGACCCAGTACTTC. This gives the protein CSSWEETQYF.

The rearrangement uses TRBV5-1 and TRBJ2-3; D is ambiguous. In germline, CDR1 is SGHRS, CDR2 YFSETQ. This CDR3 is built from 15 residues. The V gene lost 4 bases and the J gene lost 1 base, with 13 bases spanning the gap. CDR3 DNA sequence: TGCGCCAGCAGCCTAGAATATACGGGCACAGATACGCAGTATTTT. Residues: CASSLEYTGTDTQYF.

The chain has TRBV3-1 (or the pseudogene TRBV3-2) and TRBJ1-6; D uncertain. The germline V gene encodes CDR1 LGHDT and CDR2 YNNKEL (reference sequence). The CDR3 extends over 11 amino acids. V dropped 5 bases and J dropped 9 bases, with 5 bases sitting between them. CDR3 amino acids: CASSSGSPLHF. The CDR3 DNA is TGTGCCAGCAGCAGCGGTTCACCCCTCCACTTT.

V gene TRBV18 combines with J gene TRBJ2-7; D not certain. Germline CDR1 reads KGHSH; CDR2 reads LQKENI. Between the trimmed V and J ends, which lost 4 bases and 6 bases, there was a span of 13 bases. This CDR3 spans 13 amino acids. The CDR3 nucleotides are TGTGCCAGCTCACTAACCATGAGGTCCGAGCAGTACTTC. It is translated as CASSLTMRSEQYF. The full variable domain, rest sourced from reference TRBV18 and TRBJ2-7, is NAGVMQNPRHLVRRRGQEARLRCSPMKGHSHVYWYRQLPEEGLKFMVYLQKENIIDESGMPKERFSAEFPKEGPSILRIQQVVRGDSAAYFCASSLTMRSEQYFGPGTRLTVT.